This T cell receptor (beta chain) is drawn from a study of tumor-infiltrating lymphocytes in primary liver carcinoma. Study details: Subjects consisted of male and female patients aged 30 to 69 years. Tumors, staged T1-T3 N0M0, spanned 4.2 to 10 cm. Notes on the study in general: Between tumor regions, pairs overlapped more than tumor-adjacent and tumor-blood pairs did.

Unsorted bulk tissue, roughly 19-34 mg of it, served as the source for co-extraction of RNA and DNA. The cohort consisted of patients whose primary liver carcinoma was surgically resected. Making TCR beta cDNA involved around 500 ng total RNA and a constant-region primer. For TCR beta, libraries were produced by three nested multiplex PCR rounds using slightly modified ARM-PCR. The two initial PCR rounds, roughly 9 cycles each, used TRBV1-TRBV30 forward and C-beta reverse primers. One entry per CDR3 protein results from TCRdb running MiXCR on the multiplex PCR reads. Here the sample spans around 70,000 distinct CDR3 sequences, over 60% being singletons. This clonotype was counted between two and nine times. Antigen specificity is unknown. CDR3 length: 12 residues. Germline V gene data show CDR1 as DFQATT and CDR2 as SNEGSKA (reference sequence). V lost 3 bases and J lost 4, with 10 bases in between.

The chain is built from TRBV20-1 and TRBJ2-7, with D perhaps matching TRBD2 (6 bases). Sequenced: liver tumor tissue from sampling region 4. Subset noted: tumor region T4, right-lateral pole. The clonotype comes from a man aged 35-49 years with primary liver carcinoma and hepatitis B virus infection. The CDR3 reads CSASEGRYEQYF. CDR3 DNA sequence: TGCAGTGCTAGTGAGGGGAGGTACGAGCAGTACTTC.